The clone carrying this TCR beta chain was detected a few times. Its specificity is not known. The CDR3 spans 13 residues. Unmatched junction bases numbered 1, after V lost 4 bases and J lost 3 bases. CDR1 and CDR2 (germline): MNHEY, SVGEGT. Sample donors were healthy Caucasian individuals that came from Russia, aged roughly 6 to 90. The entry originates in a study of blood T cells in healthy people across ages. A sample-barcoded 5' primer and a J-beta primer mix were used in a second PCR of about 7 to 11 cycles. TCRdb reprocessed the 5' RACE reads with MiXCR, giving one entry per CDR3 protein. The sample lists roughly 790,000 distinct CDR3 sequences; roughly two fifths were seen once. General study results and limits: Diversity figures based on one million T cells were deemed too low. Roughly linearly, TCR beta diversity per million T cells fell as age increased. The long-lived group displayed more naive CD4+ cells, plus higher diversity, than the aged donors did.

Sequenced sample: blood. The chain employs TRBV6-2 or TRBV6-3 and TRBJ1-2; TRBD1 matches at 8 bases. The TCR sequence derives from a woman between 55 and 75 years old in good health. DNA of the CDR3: TGTGCCAGCAGTTCGGACAGGGACTATGGCTACACCTTC. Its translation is CASSSDRDYGYTF.